The clone carrying this T cell receptor (beta chain) was observed a single time. This sample was included in a study of shared clonotypes between healthy human individuals. Germline V CDR1 and CDR2: KGHSH, LQKENI. This CDR3 contains 14 residues. Trimming removed 5 bases from V and 4 bases from J; junction bases left unmatched: 2. Only in-frame clones appear in the TCRdb table, and some are missing; sequencing was by immunoSEQ multiplex PCR. In the table there are 2,500,000 or so clones, approximately 90% of which are singletons. The source is a man between 18 and 35 years old in good health. Material: naive CD4+ T cells sorted from blood. Subset reported: CD45RA+ positively selected. The chain carries TRBV18 and TRBJ1-5; 10 positions match TRBD1. The CDR3 DNA reads as TGTGCCAGCTCAGGACAGGGGGGGAATCAGCCCCAGCATTTT. Amino acid sequence: CASSGQGGNQPQHF.